This TCR beta chain was sequenced during a study of T cell responses to AZD1222 COVID-19 vaccine. This clone was counted a single time. Antigen unknown. Germline V CDR1 and CDR2: SGHTA, FQGNSA. This CDR3 has 15 residues. The V and J ends lost 3 bases and 5 bases, in that order; junction bases with no gene match: 8. Study results and caveats: Repertoire sampling happened only post peak T cell response. Donors were largely white British and mainly female; clonal diversity was possibly underestimated. The study identified only a handful of AZD1222 recipients as seropositive at baseline. Nearly half of spike-specific TCRs reportedly target variant regions that are unmutated in the B.1.351 and B.1.1.7 variants.

The assay was immunoSEQ multiplex PCR, and TCRdb's table has in-frame clones only and misses some. The table has under 100,000 clones, approximately 91% seen once; the top ten hold over 4.5%. The chain recombines TRBV7-2 with TRBJ2-3, with 7 positions matching TRBD1. The sequence derives from an adult in good health. The sequences come from peripheral blood, collected on day 0 of AZD1222 vaccination. As DNA, the CDR3 is TGTGCCAGCAGCTTCAAGACAGGGATCATAGATACGCAGTATTTT. Translated, it gives CASSFKTGIIDTQYF.